What follows are 15 T cell receptor beta chains derived from one specimen sequenced in a study of breast tumors, draining lymph nodes, adjacent tissues. TCRdb passed the multiplex PCR reads through MiXCR, listing each CDR3 protein once. The data contain hundreds of thousands of distinct CDR3 sequences, approximately 29% of them seen just once; the ten biggest clones take up roughly 1.5%. Samples came from axillary lymph nodes draining the breast cancer. The sequenced material came from axillary lymph node tissue. The receptor set was obtained from a female donor with breast cancer. Some clones in this sample may be carry-over from other donors' samples.

This clonotype was recorded many times. The chain combines TRBV30 with TRBJ1-2; D perhaps matches TRBD1 (6 bases). V was cut by 3 bases and J by 4 bases, with 9 bases left in between. The CDR3 loop spans 12 amino acids. CDR1 and CDR2 (germline): GTSNPN, SVGIG (reference sequence). The CDR3 DNA follows: TGTGCCTGGAGAGGACAGACCTATGGCTACACCTTC. Encoded protein: CAWRGQTYGYTF.

This clonotype showed up many times. This chain uses TRBV20-1 with TRBJ1-2, with unresolved D. The germline CDR1 and CDR2 sequences are DFQATT and SNEGSKA (reference sequence). This CDR3 contains 12 residues. The V end was cut by 6 bases, the J end by 8 bases, with 16 bases between. In DNA, the CDR3 is TGCAGTGCGGGCCACACATTGGGAGGCTACACCTTC. This gives the protein CSAGHTLGGYTF.

The table lists this clonotype with many counts. The chain is built from TRBV4-3 and TRBJ2-1; 9 bases are a match to TRBD2. Germline CDR1 and CDR2: LGHNA and YSLEER. The CDR3 has 15 amino acids. Unmatched junction bases numbered 8, after V lost 8 bases and J lost 3 bases. The CDR3 protein is CASGRELAGYNEQFF. The CDR3 coding sequence is TGCGCCAGCGGTCGCGAACTAGCGGGCTACAATGAGCAGTTCTTC.

Note on this clonotype: This could be a read error, since a much larger clone is one nucleotide away. The chain carries TRBV20-1 and TRBJ2-7, with TRBD2 matching over 12 bases. The CDR3 covers 14 residues. Germline V gene lookup returns CDR1 DFQATT and CDR2 SNEGSKA (reference sequence). Trimming at V came to 4 bases and at J to 6 bases, leaving 7 bases not matched to a gene. The CDR3 bases are TGCAGTGCTACGCTAGCGGGAGGGAGCTCCGAGCAGTACTTC. It encodes CSATLAGGSSEQYF.

This clonotype was seen many times. The chain recombines TRBV29-1 with TRBJ1-1, with D possibly being TRBD1 (6 bases). The V and J ends lost 6 bases and 1 base respectively, with 6 bases between them. Germline V CDR1 and CDR2: SQVTM, ANQGSEA. This CDR3 is built from 11 residues. The CDR3 DNA sequence: TGCAGCGTACAGGGGAACACTGAAGCTTTCTTT. Its translation is CSVQGNTEAFF.

In the case of this clonotype: A much more abundant neighbour one base away suggests this may be a read error. V is TRBV5-1 and J is TRBJ2-3; tentatively, D is TRBD2 (6 bases). Germline CDR1 SGHRS, CDR2 YFSETQ. The CDR3 loop spans 14 amino acids. DNA for the CDR3: TGCGCCAGCAGGAGCACTACTAGCACAGGTACGCAGTATTTT. It yields the protein CASRSTTSTGTQYF. Based on the CDR3 plus reference TRBV5-1 and TRBJ2-3, the full variable domain is KAGVTQTPRYLIKTRGQQVTLSCSPISGHRSVSWYQQTPGQGLQFLFEYFSETQRNKGNFPGRFSGRQFSNSRSEMNVSTLELGDSALYLCASRSTTSTGTQYFGPGTRLTVL.

This clonotype has more than one count but fewer than ten. A single base separates this from a much larger clone, so it may be a read error. The chain links TRBV6-1 to TRBJ1-2; D gene uncertain. The V end was cut by 6 bases, the J end by 5 bases, with 13 bases between. Germline lookup yields CDR1 MNHNS and CDR2 SASEGT. The CDR3 extends over 13 amino acids. CDR3 residues: CASRQIGWYGYTF. CDR3 nucleotides: TGTGCCAGCAGACAGATAGGGTGGTATGGCTACACCTTC.

This clonotype was seen at least ten times. The chain joins TRBV20-1 to TRBJ2-7; tentative D call: TRBD2 (6 bases). CDR3 length equals 15 residues. V lost 0 bases and J 1 base, leaving 13 bases between the germline ends. Looked up from germline, CDR1 is DFQATT and CDR2 is SNEGSKA (reference sequence). The CDR3 region is CSARDRLGMSYEQYF. The CDR3 DNA reads TGCAGTGCTAGAGACCGACTAGGTATGTCCTACGAGCAGTACTTC.

This clonotype was detected a few times. A clone one base away is much larger, so this may be a read error. The chain is built from TRBV20-1 and TRBJ2-7; 7 nucleotides agree with TRBD1. This CDR3 contains 12 residues. From germline, CDR1 is DFQATT and CDR2 SNEGSKA (reference sequence). The CDR3 here is CSNRQGTHEPYF. The CDR3 DNA reads as TGCAGTAATCGACAGGGTACCCACGAGCCGTACTTC.

CDR3 coding DNA: TGTGCCAGCAGTCCCTCGAAACCTTCCCACTGCGAGCAGTACTTC. This gives the protein CASSPSKPSHCEQYF. This chain connects TRBV6-5 to TRBJ2-7; D unresolved. Per germline, CDR1 MNHEY and CDR2 SVGAGI. CDR3 length equals 15 residues. Trimming shortened V by 5 bases and J by 6 bases, and 20 bases separated the two germline ends.

This clonotype has ten or more counts. This chain uses TRBV2 with TRBJ1-5, with 9 bases that match TRBD1. With 6 bases clipped from V and 2 bases from J, the junction kept 2 bases outside the gene matches. This CDR3 has 14 residues. The V gene's germline CDR1 is SNHLY and CDR2 FYNNEI. The DNA of the CDR3 is TGTGCCAGCAGGGGACAGGGAGGCAATCAGCCCCAGCATTTT. It encodes CASRGQGGNQPQHF.

This clonotype has a count of ten or more. The chain uses TRBV19 and TRBJ2-7; TRBD2 matches at 10 bases. CDR3 length: 14 amino acids. Germline V gene sequence: CDR1 LNHDA, CDR2 SQIVND (reference sequence). Trimming cost V 6 bases and J 5 bases; bases outside gene matches: 7. CDR3 nucleotides: TGTGCCAGTAGGGCCAGCGGGAGGGCCAACGAGCAGTACTTC. This gives the protein CASRASGRANEQYF.

This clonotype was seen repeatedly, ten times or more. The J gene is TRBJ2-7, the V gene TRBV19; D is possibly TRBD1 (6 bases). This CDR3 spans 14 amino acids. Trimming left V 5 bases short and J 2 bases short, with 13 bases between. Germline V CDR1 and CDR2: LNHDA, SQIVND (reference sequence). In nucleotides, the CDR3 is TGTGCCAGTAGTCCGAAGGGGACAACCTACGAGCAGTACTTC. Amino acids: CASSPKGTTYEQYF.

In this sample, this clonotype turned up many times. For the CDR3, the DNA is TGTGCCACCGAACGGCGGGAGGGCCACGACGAGCAGTACTTC. Translation gives CATERREGHDEQYF. The chain recombines TRBV7-8 with TRBJ2-7; the match to TRBD2 covers 9 bases. V shed 10 bases and J 5 bases; nucleotides not matched to a gene: 12. This CDR3 comprises 14 residues. The germline CDR1 and CDR2 sequences are SGHVS and FQNEAQ.

A word on this clonotype: A much larger clone lies one base from this, so it may be a read error. The chain has TRBV5-6 and TRBJ1-2, with 7 nucleotides matching TRBD1. The CDR3 length is 14 residues. The germline V gene has CDR1 SGHDT and CDR2 YYEEEE. The CDR3, as DNA: TGTGCCAGCAGTCGTGGACAGGCTTTCTATGGCCACACCTTC. Amino acid sequence: CASSRGQAFYGHTF. Variable domain in full (rest from reference TRBV5-6 and TRBJ1-2): DAGVTQSPTHLIKTRGQQVTLRCSPKSGHDTVSWYQQALGQGPQFIFQYYEEEERQRGNFPDRFSGHQFPNYSSELNVNALLLGDSALYLCASSRGQAFYGHTFGSGTRLTVV.